This T cell receptor (beta chain) was recorded in a study of blood T cell repertoires in COVID-19 (dated by TCRdb to the early 2020s). In the study overall: The collaborator samples originated in the United States, Italy and Spain and spanned the acute and convalescent phases of COVID-19. The material from the prospective study consisted of cDNA or gDNA derived from T cells, B-cell-depleted T cells, or PBMCs. The repertoires were made available in a free public database intended to serve as a resource for research on the immune response to SARS-CoV-2. Subjects who had been exposed to COVID-19, were actively infected with it, or had recovered from it provided the deeply sampled blood TCRbeta repertoires that made up the dataset. Samples came from the ongoing ImmuneRACE study (first 160 participants) plus 1,254 subjects from 6 global collaborators. Nearly every sample came with metadata listing a de-identified subject ID, COVID-19 status, age in years and sex. Where available, HLA class I and class II types were obtained from metadata supplied by the sample provider rather than from assay-based typing.

CDR1 SGHAT and CDR2 FQNNGV are derived from the germline V gene. After removal of 6 bases from V and 4 bases from J, the junction retains 11 bases not matched to a gene. The cysteine opens and the phenylalanine closes a CDR3 of 16 amino acids. The only DNA kept is the CDR3, 48 bases in frame from the first base. Remarks on this clone: Its antigen is not yet known. No much larger clonotype is one base removed from it; base qualities were not supplied.

The immunoSEQ Assay, a bias-controlled multiplex PCR, was used to amplify TCRbeta CDR3 regions from genomic DNA. As for how the authors treated the data: The number of nucleated cells in each sample was estimated from the amplification of reference gene primers within the assay. Sequence reads were collapsed and filtered to measure the absolute abundance of every unique TCRbeta CDR3 rearrangement. For each sample, productive Simpson clonality was calculated as the square root of Simpson's diversity index over productive rearrangements. This is the immuneACCESS table as TCRdb keeps it, with only in-frame sequences that have V and J called. A part of the clones is gone; compared with another copy, unresolved V genes explain less than half, and the rest is unexplained. The DNA was the basis for D and trimming; V, J and clone size are from that table. This sample holds about 150,000 clones; about 83% were observed only once. The ten most abundant clones make up roughly 2% of the sample.

The investigation overall reported the following: Clinical and demographic metadata were provided uncurated, with the amount varying by source and participant.

Collaborating institutions collected whole blood in K2EDTA tubes following their own protocols. For TCRbeta analysis, collaborator samples were shipped as frozen whole blood, as isolated PBMCs, or as DNA extracted from either sample type. The chain employs TRBV11-2 and TRBJ2-3; 9 middle bases align to TRBD2. The receptor was isolated from a woman at least 80 years old with acute or convalescent COVID-19. Sequenced material: peripheral blood. The DNA sequence follows: TGTGCCAGCAGGAGTGGTGCGGGAGGGCCCCCAGATACGCAGTATTTT. Its product reads: CASRSGAGGPPDTQYF.